This T cell receptor (beta chain) is from a study of blood T cell repertoires in COVID-19. TCRdb's table, derived via immunoSEQ multiplex PCR, lists solely in-frame clones and lacks some. The profile shows approximately 270,000 clones, over 75% of them singletons. Germline lookup yields CDR1 MNHEY and CDR2 SVGEGT. This CDR3 comprises 16 residues. V was shortened by 5 bases and J by 5 bases, with 20 bases between the two germline ends. This clone occurred a few times. The sequencing sample was made of peripheral blood. This chain joins TRBV6-2 or TRBV6-3 and TRBJ2-3; weak D call: TRBD1 (7 bases). The sequence was collected from a woman in her 70s with acute or convalescent COVID-19. The CDR3 nucleotides read TGTGCCAGCAGTCTCGCCAGGGGGGCTAACCTAGATACGCAGTATTTT. As protein: CASSLARGANLDTQYF.